This T cell receptor beta chain comes out of a study of T cells after yellow fever vaccination. TCRdb recomputed calls from the 5' RACE reads with MiXCR, one row per CDR3 protein. Of more than 300,000 distinct CDR3 sequences listed, about 10% are singletons. Germline V gene sequence: CDR1 LGHNA, CDR2 YSLEER. The CDR3 sequence is 14 residues long. V gave up 1 base and J gave up 0 bases, with 6 bases separating them. This clonotype was obtained from a man younger than 35 who received the YFV17D yellow fever vaccine. The chain combines TRBV4-3 with TRBJ1-2; D may be TRBD1 (5 bases). Specimen: CD4+ T cells sorted from PBMCs, collected 45 days after the yellow fever booster vaccination. The DNA for the CDR3 is TGCGCCAGCAGCCAAGTAGGGGCTAACTATGGCTACACCTTC. Amino acid sequence: CASSQVGANYGYTF.